These T cell receptor beta chains were read from a single sample in a study of T cells expressing NK-cell markers. TCRdb reprocessed the 5' RACE reads and keeps a single row for each CDR3 protein, giving no DNA. The sample has roughly 160,000 distinct CDR3 sequences, and its top ten clones hold just over 20%. The material sequenced was blood T cells: a sorted CD56 or NKG2C T cell subset, CD4+ or CD8+ T cells, or bulk PBMC T cells (not recorded which). Receptors originate from a man aged 18-70 years in good health. Each CDR3 is given with its conserved first and last residue.

CASSSPKTPTWNGELFF	TRBJ2-2	TRBV7-2
CASSSRPGQYNEQFF	TRBJ2-1	TRBV6-5
CASETSGGNNEQFF	TRBJ2-1	TRBV19
CASTGLAGGVSYNEQFF	TRBJ2-1	TRBV6-1
CASSSLAEGYTF	TRBJ1-2	TRBV7-6
CSARVANQPQHF	TRBJ1-5	TRBV20-1
CASTRKGTWGNQPQHF	TRBJ1-5	TRBV21-1
CASSTEPYTDTQYF	TRBJ2-3	TRBV7-9
CASSQEKLGQGFTEQFF	TRBJ2-1	TRBV14
CASSLPDAERLAGGSSYNEQFF	TRBJ2-1	TRBV7-2
CASSTGLGDTQYF	TRBJ2-3	TRBV7-7
CASSLRPGDTDTQYF	TRBJ2-3	TRBV11-1
CASSYSELAPPELAKNIQYF	TRBJ2-4	TRBV6-2/TRBV6-3
CASPRQGVNSPLHF	TRBJ1-6	TRBV5-1
CASSLGHTPSYEQYF	TRBJ2-7	TRBV11-3
CASSYSGGLKEAFF	TRBJ1-1	TRBV6-5
CASSPPGTGVLYNEQFF	TRBJ2-1	TRBV12-3/TRBV12-4
CASSLDRNFDTQYF	TRBJ2-3	TRBV5-1
CASSYSYSQPQHF	TRBJ1-5	TRBV6-5
CASRNPNSYEQYF	TRBJ2-7	TRBV7-9
CASSPHGYQETQYF	TRBJ2-5	TRBV27
CASSTGTYNEQFF	TRBJ2-1	TRBV12-3/TRBV12-4
CASSLASGTVYNEQFF	TRBJ2-1	TRBV7-3
CASSLGRGGPKNIQYF	TRBJ2-4	TRBV12-3/TRBV12-4
CASSLEGGLVYTGELFF	TRBJ2-2	TRBV11-1
CASSLLAAFSYEQYF	TRBJ2-7	TRBV28